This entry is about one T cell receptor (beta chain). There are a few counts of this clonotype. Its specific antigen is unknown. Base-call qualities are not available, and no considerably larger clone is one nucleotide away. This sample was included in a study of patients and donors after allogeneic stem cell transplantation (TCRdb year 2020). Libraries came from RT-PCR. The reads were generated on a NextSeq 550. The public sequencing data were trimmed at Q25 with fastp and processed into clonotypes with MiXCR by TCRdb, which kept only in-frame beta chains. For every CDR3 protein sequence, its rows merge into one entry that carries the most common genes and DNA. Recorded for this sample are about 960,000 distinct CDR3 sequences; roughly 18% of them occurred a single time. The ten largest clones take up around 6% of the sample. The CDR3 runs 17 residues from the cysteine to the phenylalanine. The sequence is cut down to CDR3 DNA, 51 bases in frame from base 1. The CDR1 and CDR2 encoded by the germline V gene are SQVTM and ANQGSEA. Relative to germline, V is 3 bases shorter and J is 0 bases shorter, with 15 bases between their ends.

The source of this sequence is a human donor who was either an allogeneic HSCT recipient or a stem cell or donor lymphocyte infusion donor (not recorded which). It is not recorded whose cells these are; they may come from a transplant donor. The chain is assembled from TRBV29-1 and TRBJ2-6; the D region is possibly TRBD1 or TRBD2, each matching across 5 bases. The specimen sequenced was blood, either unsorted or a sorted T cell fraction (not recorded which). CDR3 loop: CSVDFWDGISGANVLTF. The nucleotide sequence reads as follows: TGCAGCGTTGACTTTTGGGACGGGATCTCTGGGGCCAACGTCCTGACTTTC.